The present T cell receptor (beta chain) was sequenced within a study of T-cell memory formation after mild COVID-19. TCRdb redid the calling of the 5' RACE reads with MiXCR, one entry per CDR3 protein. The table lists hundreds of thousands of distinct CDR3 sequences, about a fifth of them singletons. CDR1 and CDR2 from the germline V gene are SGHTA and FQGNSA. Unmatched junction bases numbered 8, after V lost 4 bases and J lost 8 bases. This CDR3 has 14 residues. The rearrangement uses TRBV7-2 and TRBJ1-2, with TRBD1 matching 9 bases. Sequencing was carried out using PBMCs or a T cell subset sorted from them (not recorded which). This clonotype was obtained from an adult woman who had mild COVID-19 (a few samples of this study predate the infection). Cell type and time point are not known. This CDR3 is CASSSGQGGTGYTF. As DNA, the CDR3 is TGTGCCAGCAGCTCGGGACAGGGAGGTACCGGCTACACCTTC.